This T cell receptor beta chain was obtained from a study of blood T cell repertoires in COVID-19. Trimming shortened V by 0 bases and J by 6 bases, and 8 bases separated the two germline ends. CDR1 and CDR2 from the germline V gene are SEHNR and FQNEAQ (reference sequence). This CDR3 spans 13 amino acids. Sequencing was performed with immunoSEQ multiplex PCR; in TCRdb, only in-frame clones are kept and a portion is missing. The data hold tens of thousands of clones, with 55% to 75% observed a single time. Seattle patient enrollment occurred during active infection, with longitudinal follow-up thereafter.

The chain carries TRBV7-9 and TRBJ1-2; the D is unclear. The clonotype originates from a woman in her 70s with COVID-19, enrolled during active disease. The sequenced material came from peripheral blood. CDR3 amino acids: CASSLASGNGYTF. CDR3 DNA sequence: TGTGCCAGCAGCTTAGCGTCAGGAAATGGCTACACCTTC.